The present TCR beta chain was sequenced within a study of vaccination and CD4 T cells after COVID-19. This clonotype was recorded only once. What it binds is unknown. With the Oncomine TCR Beta short-read assay, DNA from cultured CD4+ T cells was sequenced. TCRdb fed the PCR reads into MiXCR, producing one record per CDR3 protein. Of thousands of distinct CDR3 sequences listed, about 43% are singletons. Stated treatment: roughly 10-day PBMC culture with coronavirus spike peptide pools or control peptides (ViraFEST assay). Before the COVID-19 pandemic (2011-2018), CD4+ T cells were obtained from the unexposed donor. ViraFEST used peptide pools to expand antigen-specific T cells and subsequently sequenced their TCRs. V was shortened by 5 bases and J by 4 bases, with 10 bases between the two germline ends. The CDR3 extends over 13 amino acids. Germline CDR1 and CDR2: SGHVS and FQNEAQ.

The chain employs TRBV7-8 and TRBJ2-3, with D unclear. Sequencing input: CD4+ T cells from blood, cultured in vitro. The TCR was taken from a human donor in good health. The DNA of the CDR3 is TGTGCCAGCAGCATGGGGATTGCAGATACGCAGTATTTT. Amino acid sequence: CASSMGIADTQYF.